The 30 T cell receptor beta chains given below trace back to one sample, sequenced in a study of blood T cell repertoires in COVID-19. Assay: immunoSEQ multiplex PCR; the TCRdb copy retains only in-frame clones and omits some. Of 30,000 to 40,000 clones detected, 80% to 90% appear once; the ten largest clones hold 13% to 15%. The source material was peripheral blood. These receptors were taken from a man in his sixties with active COVID-19.

V usage is TRBV15 and J usage is TRBJ2-5; D gene ambiguous. From germline, CDR1 is LNHNV and CDR2 YYDKDF (reference sequence). The CDR3 runs 14 residues. V lost 5 bases and J lost 4, with 14 bases in between. For the CDR3, the DNA is TGTGCCACCAGCGGAAGTCTGTCGGGAGAGACCCAGTACTTC. Translation: CATSGSLSGETQYF.

This clone is a singleton in its sample. In DNA, the CDR3 is TGTGCCAGCAGTGAAGCGATACTAGCCTCGGAGTTCAGCTCCTACGAGCAGTACTTC. Its protein is CASSEAILASEFSSYEQYF. The V gene is TRBV6-1, the J gene TRBJ2-7, with D tentatively TRBD2 (6 bases). The CDR3 is 19 amino acids. Trimming took off 0 bases at V and 0 bases at J, with 21 bases between the two ends. The V gene's germline CDR1 is MNHNS and CDR2 SASEGT.

The chain recombines TRBV24-1 with TRBJ2-1, with TRBD1 as a possible D gene (5 bases). The CDR3 loop spans 15 amino acids. Between the trimmed V and J ends, which lost 0 bases and 7 bases, there was a span of 12 bases. Germline CDR1 KGHDR, CDR2 SFDVKD. The DNA of the CDR3 is TGTGCCACCAGTGATTTGCGGAGACAGCCTAATGAGCAGTTCTTC. Translation: CATSDLRRQPNEQFF.

This chain joins TRBV5-1 and TRBJ1-4, with TRBD1 identical over 8 bases. The V gene's germline CDR1 is SGHRS and CDR2 YFSETQ. The junction had 6 bases not matched to a gene; V was cut back by 0 bases and J by 8 bases. There are 15 residues in the CDR3. CDR3 sequence reads: CASSLAGGREEKLFF. The CDR3 DNA reads TGCGCCAGCAGCTTGGCAGGGGGCCGGGAAGAAAAACTGTTTTTT.

The CDR3 loop is CASSPRGISGRGTDTQYF. CDR3 DNA: TGTGCCAGCAGCCCCCGGGGAATTAGCGGGAGGGGCACAGATACGCAGTATTTT. The rearrangement joins TRBV9 to TRBJ2-3; TRBD2 agrees at 11 bases. Germline trimming cut 4 bases from V and 1 base from J; bases unmatched to any gene: 11. The CDR3 extends over 18 amino acids. Germline V CDR1 and CDR2: SGDLS, YYNGEE.

For this clone: Germline and junction disagree at one end, which may indicate a read error. J is TRBJ2-7 and V is TRBV10-2; 8 nucleotides line up with TRBD2. There are 12 residues in the CDR3. Per the germline V gene, CDR1 is WSHSY and CDR2 is SAAADI. The CDR3: CASGEAASGSHF. CDR3 sequence (DNA): TGCGCCAGCGGTGAGGCGGCTAGCGGGTCCCACTTC.

The chain's CDR3 is CASSFPGRGRSTEAFF. CDR3 in DNA: TGTGCCAGCAGTTTCCCAGGAAGGGGTCGTAGCACTGAAGCTTTCTTT. This chain uses TRBV28 with TRBJ1-1, with D possibly being TRBD1 (5 bases). Germline V lookup: CDR1 MDHEN, CDR2 SYDVKM. The CDR3 has 16 amino acids. Trimming removed 3 bases at V and 4 bases at J, with 18 bases between.

The CDR3 reads CASRGLAAYNEQFF. The CDR3 DNA follows: TGTGCCAGCAGAGGTCTAGCGGCCTACAATGAGCAGTTCTTC. The chain has TRBV5-5 and TRBJ2-1; 7 bases align to TRBD2. With 5 bases clipped from V and 2 bases from J, the junction kept 4 bases outside the gene matches. CDR1 is SGHKS, CDR2 YYEKEE, per germline (reference sequence). This CDR3 region has 14 residues. Drawing the rest from reference TRBV5-5 and TRBJ2-1, the complete variable domain is DAGVTQSPTHLIKTRGQQVTLRCSPISGHKSVSWYQQVLGQGPQFIFQYYEKEERGRGNFPDRFSARQFPNYSSELNVNALLLGDSALYLCASRGLAAYNEQFFGPGTRLTVL.

The rearrangement uses TRBV3-1 (or the pseudogene TRBV3-2) and TRBJ1-6; D unresolved. The germline V gene has CDR1 LGHDT and CDR2 YNNKEL (reference sequence). This CDR3 has 13 amino acids. Trimming cost V 4 bases and J 5 bases, with 6 bases left between them. CDR3 DNA: TGTGCCAGCAGCCCAGCGCATAATTCACCCCTCCACTTT. Its protein is CASSPAHNSPLHF.

The V and J genes are TRBV5-1 and TRBJ2-1; 8 positions match TRBD2. Germline CDR1 reads SGHRS; CDR2 reads YFSETQ. With V trimmed by 1 base and J by 0 bases, 18 bases remained unmatched. The CDR3 has 21 residues. The CDR3 coding sequence is TGCGCCAGCAGCTTGATTTTATCCGTGACTAGCGCCTTCAGCTCCTACAATGAGCAGTTCTTC. Its translation: CASSLILSVTSAFSSYNEQFF.

This clone has more than one count but fewer than ten. V usage is TRBV6-2 or TRBV6-3 and J usage is TRBJ1-2; no clear D gene. CDR1 and CDR2 from the germline V gene are MNHEY and SVGEGT. Trimming took off 2 bases at V and 4 bases at J, with 8 bases between the two ends. CDR3 size: 13 residues. The CDR3 spells CASSYASFYGYTF. Written as DNA, the CDR3 is TGTGCCAGCAGTTACGCCAGTTTCTATGGCTACACCTTC.

The chain is built from TRBV27 and TRBJ2-5; 7 positions match TRBD1. Per the germline V gene, CDR1 is MNHEY and CDR2 is SMNVEV (reference sequence). The trim removed 6 bases at V and 11 bases at J, leaving 9 bases unmatched. The CDR3 is made up of 12 amino acids. The CDR3 coding sequence is TGTGCCAGCAGCCCTACAGGGGACCCTCAGTACTTC. Translated, it gives CASSPTGDPQYF.

This rearrangement joins TRBV27 to TRBJ2-2, with D tentatively TRBD1 (5 bases). V shed 2 bases and J shed 3 bases, with 7 bases lying between them. This CDR3 comprises 14 residues. The germline V gene has CDR1 MNHEY and CDR2 SMNVEV (reference sequence). CDR3 protein: CASSLQGYTGELFF. The CDR3 bases are TGTGCCAGCAGTTTACAGGGTTACACCGGGGAGCTGTTTTTT.

V gene TRBV19 combines with J gene TRBJ1-5; unclear D gene. The CDR3 loop spans 15 amino acids. The V and J ends lost 3 bases and 1 base respectively, with 10 bases between them. From germline, CDR1 is LNHDA and CDR2 SQIVND (reference sequence). The CDR3 protein is CASSMSGTSNQPQHF. For the CDR3, the DNA is TGTGCCAGTAGTATGTCAGGAACGAGCAATCAGCCCCAGCATTTT.

The CDR3 bases are TGTGCCAGCAGCCCGCGGACAGGAGTTACCTACAATGAGCAGTTCTTC. This encodes CASSPRTGVTYNEQFF. This chain connects TRBV7-6 to TRBJ2-1, with 7 nucleotides matching TRBD1. Germline V gives CDR1 SGHVS, CDR2 FNYEAQ. J gave up 2 bases and V 5 bases, and 9 bases lay outside the gene matches. The length of the CDR3 is 16 residues. The full variable domain, completed using reference TRBV7-6 and TRBJ2-1, is GAGVSQSPRYKVTKRGQDVALRCDPISGHVSLYWYRQALGQGPEFLTYFNYEAQQDKSGLPNDRFSAERPEGSISTLTIQRTEQRDSAMYRCASSPRTGVTYNEQFFGPGTRLTVL.

The chain is built from TRBV29-1 and TRBJ2-2; 8 nucleotides match TRBD1. J gave up 5 bases and V 4 bases, and 6 bases lay outside the gene matches. This CDR3 spans 14 amino acids. Germline V gene sequence: CDR1 SQVTM, CDR2 ANQGSEA. CDR3 region: CSVAGGVWTGELFF. The DNA for the CDR3 is TGCAGCGTTGCAGGGGGCGTTTGGACCGGGGAGCTGTTTTTT.

V is TRBV6-6 and J is TRBJ2-1; tentative D call: TRBD2 (6 bases). Germline CDR1 is MNHNY and CDR2 is SVGAGI (reference sequence). With 7 bases removed from V and 6 bases from J, the gap between germline ends came to 13 bases. The CDR3 runs to 13 residues. The CDR3 bases are TGTGCCAGCAAGGAGGGGCCTGGCAATGAGCAGTTCTTC. It specifies CASKEGPGNEQFF.

The chain is built from TRBV4-1 and TRBJ1-5; D is perhaps TRBD1 (6 bases). Trimming cost V 4 bases and J 2 bases, with 15 bases left between them. CDR3 length equals 16 residues. The germline gives CDR1 MGHRA, CDR2 YSYEKL. The CDR3 loop is CASSRTGTTGNQPQHF. The CDR3 DNA reads as TGCGCCAGCAGCCGTACCGGGACAACAGGCAATCAGCCCCAGCATTTT.

This chain joins TRBV27 and TRBJ2-7; D gene ambiguous. Germline V gene sequence: CDR1 MNHEY, CDR2 SMNVEV (reference sequence). The CDR3 consists of 11 residues. V lost 6 bases, J lost 4 bases, and 7 bases lay in between. The CDR3 region has the DNA TGTGCCAGCAGCAGTTATTACGAGCAGTACTTC. Residues: CASSSYYEQYF.

The rearrangement uses TRBV2 and TRBJ2-7, with D possibly matching TRBD1 (6 bases). Germline lookup yields CDR1 SNHLY and CDR2 FYNNEI. This CDR3 is built from 14 residues. Trimming removed 1 base from V and 2 bases from J, with 9 bases in between. This chain's CDR3 is CASSEGDKAYEQYF. The CDR3 coding sequence is TGTGCCAGCAGTGAAGGGGACAAAGCCTACGAGCAGTACTTC.

This clone was observed a single time. The chain joins TRBV14 to TRBJ1-1; possibly TRBD1 for D (6 bases). CDR1 and CDR2 (germline): SGHDN, FVKESK. The length of the CDR3 is 15 residues. Trimming cost V 6 bases and J 6 bases, with 20 bases left between them. The CDR3 sequence: CASSQIQGKLAEAFF. The CDR3 nucleotides read TGTGCCAGCAGTCAGATTCAGGGGAAGTTGGCTGAAGCTTTCTTT.

V is TRBV6-2 or TRBV6-3 and J is TRBJ2-7; 7 bases match TRBD2. This CDR3 is 17 amino acids long. Germline-derived CDR1 and CDR2 are MNHEY and SVGEGT. Germline trimming cut 2 bases from V and 3 bases from J; bases unmatched to any gene: 13. The CDR3 coding sequence is TGTGCCAGCAGTTACATGCTAGTAGCGGGTGGGATCTACGAGCAGTACTTC. It encodes CASSYMLVAGGIYEQYF.

This chain connects TRBV11-2 to TRBJ2-3; no firm D call. The CDR3 consists of 11 residues. Germline V CDR1 and CDR2: SGHAT, FQNNGV. Trimming took 5 bases from V and 6 from J, leaving 6 bases between them. CDR3 residues: CASSTWDTQYF. CDR3 bases: TGTGCCAGCAGCACATGGGATACGCAGTATTTT.

This clone appeared once. For the CDR3, the DNA is TGTGCCAGCAGTGAGGGAGGCTCCGGTGAAAAACTGTTTTTT. It specifies CASSEGGSGEKLFF. V gene TRBV6-1 combines with J gene TRBJ1-4; D remains ambiguous. The germline V gene encodes CDR1 MNHNS and CDR2 SASEGT. V was trimmed by 3 bases and J by 7 bases, leaving 12 bases between them. There are 14 residues in the CDR3.

The chain has TRBV6-2 or TRBV6-3 and TRBJ1-2, with 7 positions matching TRBD1. From germline, CDR1 is MNHEY and CDR2 SVGEGT. J gave up 4 bases and V 4 bases, and 12 bases lay outside the gene matches. The CDR3 runs 16 residues. Here the CDR3 DNA reads TGTGCCAGCAGTTTCCCTCGACAGGGTGTCTTCTATGGCTACACCTTC. Amino acids: CASSFPRQGVFYGYTF.

The chain employs TRBV4-2 and TRBJ2-4, with a weak D call TRBD2 (6 bases). V was pared by 0 bases and J by 6 bases, with 24 bases between. CDR1 LGHNA and CDR2 YNFKEQ come from the germline V gene. The CDR3 sequence is 19 residues long. The CDR3 bases are TGTGCCAGCAGCCAAGATGCGGTGGTAGCGGACCCCTGGCGAAACATTCAGTACTTC. This sequence encodes CASSQDAVVADPWRNIQYF.

The chain couples TRBV5-1 to TRBJ2-5; D is unclear. Germline CDR1 reads SGHRS; CDR2 reads YFSETQ. The CDR3 loop spans 13 amino acids. The V end lost 5 bases, the J end lost 5 bases, and 13 bases lay between the germline ends. CDR3 in DNA: TGCGCCAGCAGGGAAACTACGCGGGAGACCCAGTACTTC. Translated: CASRETTRETQYF.

The chain uses TRBV5-4 and TRBJ1-1; TRBD1 aligns across 7 bases. Germline values: CDR1 SGHNT, CDR2 YYREEE (reference sequence). This CDR3 has 13 amino acids. With 3 bases clipped from V and 7 bases from J, the junction kept 6 bases outside the gene matches. CDR3: CASSWERDSEAFF. The CDR3 DNA reads TGTGCCAGCAGCTGGGAAAGGGACAGTGAAGCTTTCTTT.

This clone came up once. The chain joins TRBV5-6 to TRBJ2-1; 14 bases line up with TRBD2. The V segment lost 1 base and the J segment 7 bases; nucleotides outside the gene matches: 7. The CDR3 is made up of 17 amino acids. Germline loops: CDR1 SGHDT, CDR2 YYEEEE. This CDR3 is CASSLRGTSGSRNEQFF. The CDR3 DNA reads TGTGCCAGCAGCTTGAGGGGGACTAGCGGGAGTCGGAATGAGCAGTTCTTC.

V gene TRBV3-1 (or the pseudogene TRBV3-2) combines with J gene TRBJ1-1, with D possibly being TRBD1 (5 bases). The CDR3 runs to 13 residues. V gave up 4 bases and J gave up 0 bases, with 6 bases separating them. The germline V gene encodes CDR1 LGHDT and CDR2 YNNKEL (reference sequence). Here the CDR3 reads CASSRDLNTEAFF. The CDR3 DNA sequence: TGTGCCAGCAGCCGGGACTTGAACACTGAAGCTTTCTTT.